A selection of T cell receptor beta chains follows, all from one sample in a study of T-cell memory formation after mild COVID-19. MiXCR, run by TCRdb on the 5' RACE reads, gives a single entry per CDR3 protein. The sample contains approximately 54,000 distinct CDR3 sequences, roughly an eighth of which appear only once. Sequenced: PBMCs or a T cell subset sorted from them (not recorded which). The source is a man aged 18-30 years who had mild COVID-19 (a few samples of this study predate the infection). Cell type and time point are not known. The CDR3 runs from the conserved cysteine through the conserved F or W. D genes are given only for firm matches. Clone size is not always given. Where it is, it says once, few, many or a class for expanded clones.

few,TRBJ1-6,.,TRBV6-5,TGTGCCAGCAGTTACGACACCCAATCCTATAATTCACCCCTCCACTTT,CASSYDTQSYNSPLHF
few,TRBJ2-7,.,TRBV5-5,TGTGCCAGCAGTTCGGCCCCCACGGAAGCCTACGAGCAGTACTTC,CASSSAPTEAYEQYF
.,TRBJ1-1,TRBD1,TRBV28,TGTGCCAGTTTACAGGGGACTGAAGCTTTCTTT,CASLQGTEAFF
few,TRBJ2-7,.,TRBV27,TGTGCCAGCAGTCTCGCCGGGGGATACGAGCAGTACTTC,CASSLAGGYEQYF
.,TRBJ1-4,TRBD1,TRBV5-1,TGCGCCAGCAGCCCTCAGGGACAGGGGTATGAAAAACTGTTTTTT,CASSPQGQGYEKLFF
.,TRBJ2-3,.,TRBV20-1,TGCAGTGTCCCGACAGGTGGCACAGATACGCAGTATTTT,CSVPTGGTDTQYF
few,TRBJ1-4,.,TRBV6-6,TGTGCCAGCCATTCAAACGACGGCACAACTAATGAAAAACTGTTTTTT,CASHSNDGTTNEKLFF
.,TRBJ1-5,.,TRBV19,TGTGCCAGTACCCCGACGGCGGGGGGAAATCAGCCCCAGCATTTT,CASTPTAGGNQPQHF
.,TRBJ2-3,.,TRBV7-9,TGTGCCAGCACCCTTGCGGGGGATACGCAGTATTTT,CASTLAGDTQYF
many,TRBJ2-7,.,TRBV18,TGTGCCAGCTCACCCGGGACGGATTCCTACGAGCAGTACTTC,CASSPGTDSYEQYF
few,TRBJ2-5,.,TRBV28,TGTGCCAGCATCACACGGGGGACGGATAGTGCCCAAGAGACCCAGTACTTC,CASITRGTDSAQETQYF
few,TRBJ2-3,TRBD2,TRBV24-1,TGTGCCACCAGTGATTTGGGACTAGCGGGGGCGGATACGCAGTATTTT,CATSDLGLAGADTQYF
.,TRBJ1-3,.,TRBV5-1,TGCGCCAGCAGCTTGGGGCAGCTCTCTGGAAACACCATATATTTT,CASSLGQLSGNTIYF
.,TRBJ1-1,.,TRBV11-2,TGTGCCAGCAGCTCAGGGGAGAACACTGAAGCTTTCTTT,CASSSGENTEAFF
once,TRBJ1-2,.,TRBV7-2,TGTGCCAGCAGCCCCGACTGGAGCTATGGCTACACCTTC,CASSPDWSYGYTF
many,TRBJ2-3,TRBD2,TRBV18,TGTGCCAGCTCACCACAAGCGGGGGTGCGCACAGATACGCAGTATTTT,CASSPQAGVRTDTQYF
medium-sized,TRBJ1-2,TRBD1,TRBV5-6,TGTGCCAGCAGAGAGGGGGCAGGCTACACCTTC,CASREGAGYTF